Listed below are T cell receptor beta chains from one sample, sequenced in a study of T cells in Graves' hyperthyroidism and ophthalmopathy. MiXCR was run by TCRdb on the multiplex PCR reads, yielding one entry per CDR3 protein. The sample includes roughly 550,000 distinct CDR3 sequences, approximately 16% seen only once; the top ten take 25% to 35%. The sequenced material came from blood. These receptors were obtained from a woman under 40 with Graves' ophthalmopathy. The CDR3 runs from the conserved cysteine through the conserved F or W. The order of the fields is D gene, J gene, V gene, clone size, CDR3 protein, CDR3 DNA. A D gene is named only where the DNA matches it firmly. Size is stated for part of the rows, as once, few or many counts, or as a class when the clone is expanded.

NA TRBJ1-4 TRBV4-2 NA CASSQDRTNEKLFF TGTGCCAGCAGCCAAGACAGGACTAATGAAAAACTGTTTTTT
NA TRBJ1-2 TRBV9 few CASSVDGYGYTF TGTGCCAGCAGCGTAGACGGCTATGGCTACACCTTC
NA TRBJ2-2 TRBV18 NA CASSPEGLTGELFF TGTGCCAGCTCACCAGAGGGCCTTACCGGGGAGCTGTTTTTT
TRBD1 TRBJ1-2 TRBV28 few CASSFYRGYGYTF TGTGCCAGCAGTTTTTACAGGGGCTATGGCTACACCTTC
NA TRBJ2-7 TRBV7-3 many CASSLTKVHEQYF TGTGCCAGCAGCTTAACGAAGGTCCACGAGCAGTACTTC
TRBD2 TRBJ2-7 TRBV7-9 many CASSPGGGGRASYEQYF TGTGCCAGCAGCCCCGGCGGGGGCGGGAGGGCCTCCTACGAGCAGTACTTC
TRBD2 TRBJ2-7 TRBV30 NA CAWSGTSGFYEQYF TGTGCCTGGAGTGGGACTAGCGGATTCTACGAGCAGTACTTC
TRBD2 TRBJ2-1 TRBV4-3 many CASSLNSLAAINEQFF TGCGCCAGCAGCCTTAATTCACTAGCGGCCATCAATGAGCAGTTCTTC
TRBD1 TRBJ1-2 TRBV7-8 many CASSSRQGRANYGYTF TGTGCCAGCAGCTCCCGACAGGGGCGAGCTAACTATGGCTACACCTTC
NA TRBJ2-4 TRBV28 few CASSSTIAKNIQYF TGTGCCAGCAGTTCTACTATAGCCAAAAACATTCAGTACTTC
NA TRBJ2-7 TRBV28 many CASRTGSSYEQYF TGTGCCAGCAGAACAGGTAGCTCCTACGAGCAGTACTTC